This T cell receptor beta chain is drawn from a study of blood T cell repertoires in COVID-19. CDR1 is SGHNT, CDR2 YYREEE, per germline (reference sequence). The CDR3 is 13 amino acids. V was trimmed by 2 bases and J by 3 bases, leaving 6 bases between them. Per the original methods: For nucleated cells, counts were estimated from reference gene primer amplification. Some clones are missing from TCRdb's copy, which holds only in-frame ones; the method was immunoSEQ multiplex PCR. From that table come the V and J calls and clone size; the DNA was used to work out D and trimming. Seen here are about 280,000 clones, 85% to 90% observed once, and the top ten hold roughly 15%.

The TCR comes from a human donor in a cohort sampled during active COVID-19. The gene calls are TRBV5-4 and TRBJ2-1; a weak D match, TRBD2 (5 bases). The sequenced material came from peripheral blood. Here the CDR3 reads CASSFGNYNEQFF. The CDR3 DNA reads as TGTGCCAGCAGCTTCGGGAACTACAATGAGCAGTTCTTC.